This paragraph covers one TCR beta chain sequence. This clone was counted once. Its antigen remains undetermined. Per-nucleotide qualities are absent, and no much larger clonotype sits a single base away. The source of the sample is a study of blood T cell repertoires in COVID-19 (dated by TCRdb to about 2020). Regarding the research as a whole: Collaborator samples came from the United States, Italy and Spain and covered acute and convalescent phases of COVID-19. The repertoires were made available in a free public database intended to serve as a resource for research on the immune response to SARS-CoV-2. Where available, HLA class I and class II types were taken from metadata supplied by the sample provider and were not determined by assay-based typing. The samples were drawn from two sources: the first 160 participants of the ongoing ImmuneRACE study, and 1,000 to 1,500 subjects contributed by 6 global collaborators. The prospective study material was composed of cDNA or gDNA derived from T cells, B-cell-depleted T cells, or PBMCs. Deeply sampled blood TCRbeta repertoires from subjects exposed to, actively infected with, or recovered from COVID-19 were included in the dataset. Sample metadata almost always included a de-identified subject ID, COVID-19 status, age in years and sex.

Spanning cysteine to phenylalanine, the CDR3 consists of 17 amino acids. The read is trimmed to its CDR3 DNA, 51 bases read in frame from base 1. Germline trimming amounts to 1 base on V and 0 bases on J, with 9 as the count of junction bases outside the gene matches. The CDR1 and CDR2 encoded by the germline V gene are SGHVS and FQNEAQ. General findings and caveats noted by the study authors: The quantity of clinical and demographic metadata differed by source and by participant and was supplied without curation.

TCRbeta CDR3 regions were amplified from genomic DNA by means of the immunoSEQ Assay, a bias-controlled multiplex PCR. Regarding the original processing steps: Within the assay, amplification of reference gene primers was used to estimate how many nucleated cells each sample contained. To quantify the absolute abundance of each unique TCRbeta CDR3 rearrangement, sequence reads were collapsed and filtered. For each sample, productive Simpson clonality was calculated by taking the square root of Simpson's diversity index across productive rearrangements. Held by TCRdb, this immuneACCESS table contains in-frame sequences only and omits some clones. Under half of the omission traces to an unresolved V gene where checked; the cause of the rest is unknown. The D gene and trimming were derived from the DNA, and the V and J assignments and clone size from that table. This sample is represented by some 100,000 clones; about 83% of them were singletons. Roughly 13% of the sample goes to the ten largest clones.

Whole blood was collected in K2EDTA tubes by collaborating institutions according to the institutions' own protocols. For TCRbeta analysis, collaborators shipped samples as frozen whole blood, isolated PBMCs, or DNA extracted from either of those sample types. Sequencing used peripheral blood. This clonotype originated in a human donor in a cohort sampled during active COVID-19. This chain is built from TRBV7-8 and TRBJ2-7; the central 7 bases match TRBD2. The nucleotide sequence reads as follows: TGTGCCAGCAGCTTAGTGGGGGGGAGGACTAGCTCCTACGAGCAGTACTTC. Translated, it gives CASSLVGGRTSSYEQYF.